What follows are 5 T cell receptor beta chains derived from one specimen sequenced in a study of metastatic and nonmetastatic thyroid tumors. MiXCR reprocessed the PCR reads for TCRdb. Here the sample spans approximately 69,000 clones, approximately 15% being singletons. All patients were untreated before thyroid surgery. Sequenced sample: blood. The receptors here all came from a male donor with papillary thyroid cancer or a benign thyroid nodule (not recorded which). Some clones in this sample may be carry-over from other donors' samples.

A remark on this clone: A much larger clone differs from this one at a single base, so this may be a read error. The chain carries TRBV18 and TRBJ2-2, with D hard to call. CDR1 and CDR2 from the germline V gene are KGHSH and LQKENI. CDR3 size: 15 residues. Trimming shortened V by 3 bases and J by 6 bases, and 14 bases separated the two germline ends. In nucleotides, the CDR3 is TGTGCCAGCTCACCTGGGATTTTTAACCCCGGGGAGCTGTTTTTT. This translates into CASSPGIFNPGELFF. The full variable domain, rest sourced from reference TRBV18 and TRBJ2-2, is NAGVMQNPRHLVRRRGQEARLRCSPMKGHSHVYWYRQLPEEGLKFMVYLQKENIIDESGMPKERFSAEFPKEGPSILRIQQVVRGDSAAYFCASSPGIFNPGELFFGEGSRLTVL.

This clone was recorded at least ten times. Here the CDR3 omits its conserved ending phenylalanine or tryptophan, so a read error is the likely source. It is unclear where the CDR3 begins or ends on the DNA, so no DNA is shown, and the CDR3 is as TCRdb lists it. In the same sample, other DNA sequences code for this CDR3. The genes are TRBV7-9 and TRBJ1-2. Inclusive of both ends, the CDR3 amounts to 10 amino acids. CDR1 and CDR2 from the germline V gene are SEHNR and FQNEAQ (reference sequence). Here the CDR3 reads CGVTDQWVLL.

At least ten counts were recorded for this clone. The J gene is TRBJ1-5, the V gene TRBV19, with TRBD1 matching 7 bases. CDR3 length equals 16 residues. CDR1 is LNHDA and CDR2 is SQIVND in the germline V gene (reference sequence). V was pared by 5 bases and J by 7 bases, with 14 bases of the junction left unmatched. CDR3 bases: TGTGCCAGTAGTCCAGGGGGAGGGGCGCCCCGGCAGCCCCAGCATTTT. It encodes CASSPGGGAPRQPQHF.

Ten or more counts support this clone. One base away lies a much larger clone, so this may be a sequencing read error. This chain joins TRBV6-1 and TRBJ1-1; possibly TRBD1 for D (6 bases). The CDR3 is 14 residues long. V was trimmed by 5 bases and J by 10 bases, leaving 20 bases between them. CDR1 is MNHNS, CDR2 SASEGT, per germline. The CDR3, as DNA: TGTGCCAGCAGTTCTAGATTGGGGGCATATGGAGCTTTCTTT. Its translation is CASSSRLGAYGAFF.

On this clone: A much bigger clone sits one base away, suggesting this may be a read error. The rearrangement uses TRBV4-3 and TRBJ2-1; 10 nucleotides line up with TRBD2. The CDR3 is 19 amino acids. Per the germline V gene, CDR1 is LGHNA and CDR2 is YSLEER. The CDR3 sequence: CASSQEGSGRFLYRNDQFF. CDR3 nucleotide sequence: TGCGCCAGCAGCCAAGAGGGTAGCGGGAGGTTCCTGTACAGGAATGATCAGTTCTTC.